Following are 30 T cell receptor beta chains from one sample sequenced in a study of radiotherapy plus CTLA-4 blockade in lung cancer (dated by TCRdb to between 2017 and 2018). Libraries were built with the immunoSEQ multiplex PCR assay. TCRdb took over this immuneACCESS table, retaining in-frame rearrangements with V and J assigned. Such tables are incomplete; in checked studies, under half of the missing clones stem from an unresolved V gene, and the remainder is unexplained. Counted in this sample were about 73,000 clones; around 86% of them appeared once. The ten largest clones add up to about 38% of the sample. Sequenced material: peripheral blood, taken from a patient treated with radiotherapy plus ipilimumab. All receptors come from a human donor with non-small cell lung cancer that progressed on radiotherapy plus ipilimumab.

This chain joins TRBV5-1 and TRBJ2-3, with a weak D call TRBD2 (5 bases). Per germline, CDR1 SGHRS and CDR2 YFSETQ. Trimming shortened V by 2 bases and J by 2 bases, and 9 bases separated the two germline ends. The CDR3 has 14 residues. CDR3 loop: CASSFGESTDTQYF. Here the CDR3 DNA reads TGCGCCAGCAGCTTTGGGGAGTCCACAGATACGCAGTATTTT.

CDR3 in amino acids: CASSYGGVGTDTQYF. The CDR3 DNA is TGTGCCAGCAGTTATGGGGGCGTTGGCACAGATACGCAGTATTTT. The chain has TRBV2 and TRBJ2-3, with D tentatively TRBD1 (6 bases). Per the germline V gene, CDR1 is SNHLY and CDR2 is FYNNEI. This CDR3 spans 15 amino acids. Between the trimmed V and J ends, which lost 5 bases and 1 base, there was a span of 13 bases.

CDR3 amino acids: CASSSYLGTGENTEAFF. The CDR3 DNA follows: TGTGCCAGCAGTTCATACCTCGGGACAGGGGAGAACACTGAAGCTTTCTTT. The chain joins TRBV27 to TRBJ1-1, with 10 bases lining up with TRBD1. V lost 4 bases, J lost 1 base, and 9 bases stayed unmatched. The CDR3 totals 17 residues. The V gene's germline CDR1 is MNHEY and CDR2 SMNVEV (reference sequence).

The DNA for the CDR3 is TGCGCCAGCAGCTTGGGGGCCCCTGTGGACGAGCAGTACTTC. It specifies CASSLGAPVDEQYF. The rearrangement joins TRBV5-1 to TRBJ2-7, with D uncertain. Germline-derived CDR1 and CDR2 are SGHRS and YFSETQ. Trimming cost V 0 bases and J 5 bases, with 12 bases left between them. The CDR3 length is 14 residues.

This chain connects TRBV28 to TRBJ1-2; 8 positions agree with TRBD1. The V gene end was trimmed by 10 bases and the J gene end by 3 bases; junction bases not matched to a gene: 10. There are 14 residues in the CDR3. Germline assignment: CDR1 MDHEN and CDR2 SYDVKM. The DNA of the CDR3 is TGTGCCACCCAAGTGACAGGGGTCGACTATGGCTACACCTTC. Residues: CATQVTGVDYGYTF.

The chain combines TRBV5-1 with TRBJ1-1; a weak D match, TRBD1 (5 bases). The CDR3 is made up of 14 amino acids. Germline CDR1 SGHRS, CDR2 YFSETQ. V lost 4 bases, J lost 5 bases, and 15 bases lay in between. CDR3 in DNA: TGCGCCAGCAGCAGTGGCAGGGAGGGGACTGAAGCTTTCTTT. Encoded protein: CASSSGREGTEAFF.

The chain has TRBV7-3 and TRBJ1-2, with D unresolved. Per the germline V gene, CDR1 is SGHTA and CDR2 is FQGTGA. CDR3 length: 13 residues. V lost 6 bases to trimming and J lost 2 bases, with 10 bases between them. The CDR3 is CASSPDKNYGYTF. Here the CDR3 DNA reads TGTGCCAGCAGTCCCGATAAAAACTATGGCTACACCTTC.

The CDR3, as DNA: TGTGCCAGCAGTCTCACCCGGACAGGGACCTACGAGCAGTACTTC. It specifies CASSLTRTGTYEQYF. V is TRBV27 and J is TRBJ2-7, with 8 bases lining up with TRBD1. This CDR3 spans 15 amino acids. The J segment lost 2 bases and the V segment lost 5 bases, leaving 8 bases of the junction unmatched. Germline values: CDR1 MNHEY, CDR2 SMNVEV (reference sequence).

The CDR3 protein is CASSEGQYSNQPQHF. In DNA form, the CDR3 reads TGTGCCAGCAGTGAGGGGCAGTATAGCAATCAGCCCCAGCATTTT. V gene TRBV25-1 combines with J gene TRBJ1-5; D is possibly TRBD1 (5 bases). Germline values: CDR1 MGHDK, CDR2 SYGVNS. The CDR3 extends over 15 amino acids. The V end lost 3 bases, the J end lost 0 bases, and 9 bases lay between the germline ends.

The J gene is TRBJ1-1, the V gene TRBV29-1; TRBD1 is a possible D gene (5 bases). V lost 4 bases to trimming and J lost 4 bases, with 13 bases between them. The CDR3 is made up of 13 amino acids. Germline V gives CDR1 SQVTM, CDR2 ANQGSEA. The CDR3 bases are TGCAGCGTTGTGGTTTCGGGGGGCACTGAAGCTTTCTTT. Translating it yields CSVVVSGGTEAFF.

CDR3 DNA: TGTGCCAGCAGTCCCCGAATGCACACCGGGGAGCTGTTTTTT. Its protein product is CASSPRMHTGELFF. The chain carries TRBV28 and TRBJ2-2; D uncertain. Germline values: CDR1 MDHEN, CDR2 SYDVKM. This CDR3 has 14 amino acids. Trimming shortened V by 5 bases and J by 3 bases, and 10 bases separated the two germline ends.

This chain uses TRBV28 with TRBJ2-1; the D is unclear. CDR3 length: 13 amino acids. The germline V gene has CDR1 MDHEN and CDR2 SYDVKM. With 3 bases removed from V and 4 bases from J, the gap between germline ends came to 7 bases. In DNA form, the CDR3 reads TGTGCCAGCAGTTTCGCGCGGTACAATGAGCAGTTCTTC. It is translated as CASSFARYNEQFF.

V gene TRBV9 combines with J gene TRBJ2-1; 11 bases fit TRBD2. CDR1 and CDR2 from the germline V gene are SGDLS and YYNGEE. Trimming took 2 bases from V and 2 from J; bases not matched to a gene: 0. The CDR3 runs 15 residues. The chain's CDR3 is CASSVTSGTYNEQFF. DNA for the CDR3: TGTGCCAGCAGCGTGACTAGCGGGACCTACAATGAGCAGTTCTTC.

The rearrangement links TRBV28 to TRBJ2-1; D is perhaps TRBD1 or TRBD2 (5 bases each). Germline V gene lookup returns CDR1 MDHEN and CDR2 SYDVKM. The CDR3 is 12 amino acids. Trimming removed 6 bases at V and 12 bases at J, with 15 bases between. CDR3 protein: CASRLNSGRQFF. The CDR3 DNA reads as TGTGCCAGCAGGCTAAACTCAGGGAGGCAGTTCTTC.

V is TRBV4-1 and J is TRBJ2-1; 9 bases line up with TRBD2. V gave up 3 bases and J gave up 4 bases; unmatched junction bases: 7. Germline V gene lookup returns CDR1 MGHRA and CDR2 YSYEKL. The CDR3 spans 16 residues. CDR3 protein: CASSHSRLAAYNEQFF. The CDR3 bases are TGCGCCAGCAGCCATTCCAGACTAGCGGCTTACAATGAGCAGTTCTTC.

V usage is TRBV5-4 and J usage is TRBJ2-7; TRBD2 might be the D (6 bases). Per the germline V gene, CDR1 is SGHNT and CDR2 is YYREEE (reference sequence). V was cut by 0 bases and J by 6 bases, with 16 bases left in between. CDR3 length: 15 amino acids. CDR3 sequence: CASSLGGDRRAEQYF. The DNA for the CDR3 is TGTGCCAGCAGCTTGGGGGGGGATAGAAGGGCCGAGCAGTACTTC. The complete variable domain, with remaining parts taken from reference TRBV5-4 and TRBJ2-7, reads ETGVTQSPTHLIKTRGQQVTLRCSSQSGHNTVSWYQQALGQGPQFIFQYYREEENGRGNFPPRFSGLQFPNYSSELNVNALELDDSALYLCASSLGGDRRAEQYFGPGTRLTVT.

The gene calls are TRBV4-1 and TRBJ2-2; TRBD1 agrees at 9 bases. This CDR3 has 18 residues. The J segment lost 7 bases and the V segment lost 0 bases, leaving 12 bases of the junction unmatched. Germline V gene sequence: CDR1 MGHRA, CDR2 YSYEKL. The CDR3 here is CASSQDIGGTGQHGELFF. CDR3 nucleotides: TGCGCCAGCAGCCAAGATATAGGGGGGACAGGGCAACACGGGGAGCTGTTTTTT.

The rearrangement uses TRBV30 and TRBJ2-7, with D possibly matching TRBD1 (6 bases). In germline, CDR1 is GTSNPN, CDR2 SVGIG (reference sequence). V was pared by 8 bases and J by 2 bases, with 16 bases between. The CDR3 covers 13 residues. This CDR3 reads CARRTAATYEQYF. The CDR3 DNA is TGTGCCAGAAGGACAGCCGCGACCTACGAGCAGTACTTC.

This chain joins TRBV29-1 and TRBJ1-6; D is perhaps TRBD1 (6 bases). The V end lost 7 bases, the J end lost 7 bases, and 14 bases lay between the germline ends. The CDR3 length is 13 residues. The V gene's germline CDR1 is SQVTM and CDR2 ANQGSEA. The CDR3 nucleotides read TGCAGCGCCTCCAGGGGCCCAAATTCACCCCTCCACTTT. This gives the protein CSASRGPNSPLHF.

This clone was seen a handful of times. The chain links TRBV18 to TRBJ1-3; maybe TRBD1 (5 bases). In germline, CDR1 is KGHSH, CDR2 LQKENI. This CDR3 is built from 16 residues. The V end was cut by 5 bases, the J end by 0 bases, with 14 bases between. CDR3 sequence: CASSSNRGVSGNTIYF. In nucleotides, the CDR3 is TGTGCCAGCTCATCTAATCGGGGGGTCTCTGGAAACACCATATATTTT.

This clone was counted between two and nine times. The genes are TRBV27 and TRBJ1-1, with D unclear. CDR1 and CDR2 from the germline V gene are MNHEY and SMNVEV (reference sequence). Trimming cost V 3 bases and J 4 bases, with 9 bases left between them. The CDR3 contains 13 residues. CDR3 residues: CASSFRDGTEAFF. CDR3 bases: TGTGCCAGCAGTTTCCGAGACGGCACTGAAGCTTTCTTT.

The rearrangement joins TRBV6-6 to TRBJ2-1; D gene ambiguous. The V gene's germline CDR1 is MNHNY and CDR2 SVGAGI (reference sequence). This CDR3 has 12 amino acids. The V end lost 5 bases, the J end lost 5 bases, and 7 bases lay between the germline ends. For the CDR3, the DNA is TGTGCCAGCAGTACCCGAAACAATGAGCAGTTCTTC. Protein sequence: CASSTRNNEQFF.

The J gene is TRBJ1-5, the V gene TRBV19; a possible D gene is TRBD1 (6 bases). The V gene lost 6 bases and the J gene lost 4 bases, with 10 bases spanning the gap. Germline loops: CDR1 LNHDA, CDR2 SQIVND (reference sequence). The CDR3 contains 13 residues. The CDR3 nucleotides read TGTGCCAGTAGGGATCAGGGGAATCAGCCCCAGCATTTT. Translated, it gives CASRDQGNQPQHF.

V gene TRBV5-6 combines with J gene TRBJ2-5; no reliable D call. V lost 0 bases and J 0 bases, leaving 6 bases between the germline ends. Per the germline V gene, CDR1 is SGHDT and CDR2 is YYEEEE. The CDR3 runs to 14 residues. The DNA for the CDR3 is TGTGCCAGCAGCTTGGTTGGGTACCAAGAGACCCAGTACTTC. Protein: CASSLVGYQETQYF.

The chain combines TRBV25-1 with TRBJ1-4, with D possibly matching TRBD1 (6 bases). CDR1 and CDR2 (germline): MGHDK, SYGVNS. With 4 bases removed from V and 8 bases from J, the gap between germline ends came to 11 bases. This CDR3 has 13 residues. DNA of the CDR3: TGTGCCAGCAGTGTGACAGGCTTAGAAAAACTGTTTTTT. It is translated as CASSVTGLEKLFF.

V and J are TRBV5-1 and TRBJ2-3, with TRBD2 as a possible D gene (6 bases). Between the trimmed V and J ends, which lost 4 bases and 4 bases, there was a span of 13 bases. CDR3 size: 14 residues. The germline V gene encodes CDR1 SGHRS and CDR2 YFSETQ. The CDR3 loop reads CASSPEGVADTQYF. Written as DNA, the CDR3 is TGCGCCAGCAGCCCGGAGGGTGTCGCAGATACGCAGTATTTT.

In the case of this clone: Other DNA sequences within the sample encode an identical CDR3. The V call is TRBV28, the J call TRBJ2-2; D not certain. This CDR3 contains 11 residues. The ends were cut back, 1 base at V and 6 bases at J, with 0 bases in the middle. Per germline, CDR1 MDHEN and CDR2 SYDVKM. Here the CDR3 DNA reads TGTGCCAGCAGTTTATCCGGGGAGCTGTTTTTT. Amino acids: CASSLSGELFF.

This sequence joins TRBV28 and TRBJ2-5; TRBD1 agrees at 9 bases. The trim removed 2 bases at V and 3 bases at J, leaving 4 bases unmatched. CDR1 is MDHEN and CDR2 is SYDVKM in the germline V gene. CDR3 length: 15 residues. For the CDR3, the DNA is TGTGCCAGCAGTTTACCGACAGGGGGGAAAGAGACCCAGTACTTC. Protein sequence: CASSLPTGGKETQYF.

The rearrangement links TRBV5-4 to TRBJ1-6, with D unclear. Germline CDR1 SGHNT, CDR2 YYREEE (reference sequence). The V end lost 7 bases, the J end lost 9 bases, and 14 bases lay between the germline ends. The CDR3 is made up of 13 amino acids. The CDR3 bases are TGTGCCAGCCAATCGCCCCGGGGTTCACCCCTCCACTTT. Translation: CASQSPRGSPLHF.

The chain is built from TRBV6-5 and TRBJ1-1; maybe TRBD1 (5 bases). Germline-derived CDR1 and CDR2 are MNHEY and SVGAGI. The CDR3 sequence is 15 residues long. V lost 0 bases to trimming and J lost 1 base, with 9 bases between them. The CDR3 region is CASSYSRGPNTEAFF. The CDR3 DNA reads as TGTGCCAGCAGTTACTCCCGGGGACCGAACACTGAAGCTTTCTTT.